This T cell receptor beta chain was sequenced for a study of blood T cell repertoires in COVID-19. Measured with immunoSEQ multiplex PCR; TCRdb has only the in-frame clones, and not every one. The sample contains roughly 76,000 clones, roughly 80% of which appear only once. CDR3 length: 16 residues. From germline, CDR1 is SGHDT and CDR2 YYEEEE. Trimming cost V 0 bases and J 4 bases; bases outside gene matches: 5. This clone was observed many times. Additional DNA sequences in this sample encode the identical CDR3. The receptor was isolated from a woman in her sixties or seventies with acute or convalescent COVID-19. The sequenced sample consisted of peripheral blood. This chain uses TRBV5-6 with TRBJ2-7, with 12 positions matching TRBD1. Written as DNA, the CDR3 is TGTGCCAGCAGCTTGGCTGGGACAGGGGGCTTATACGAGCAGTACTTC. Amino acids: CASSLAGTGGLYEQYF.